These 29 T cell receptor beta chains originate from one sample sequenced in a study of control samples from healthy donors and cancer patients. Profiling relied on immunoSEQ multiplex PCR, and the TCRdb table lists in-frame clones only, not all of them. The sample has tens of thousands of clones, approximately 91% seen once. The material sequenced was PBMCs. These receptors all come from a woman in her fifties or sixties with colorectal cancer.

The V and J genes are TRBV6-2 or TRBV6-3 and TRBJ2-1, with 11 bases fitting TRBD1. CDR3 length: 17 residues. V lost 2 bases and J lost 1; bases outside the gene matches: 4. CDR1 and CDR2 (germline): MNHEY, SVGEGT. The CDR3 DNA is TGTGCCAGCAGTTACGCCGGACAGGGGGCTTCCTACAATGAGCAGTTCTTC. Protein: CASSYAGQGASYNEQFF.

This chain joins TRBV10-3 and TRBJ1-1; 9 bases agree with TRBD1. CDR3 length equals 13 residues. Germline-derived CDR1 and CDR2 are ENHRY and SYGVKD. V lost 10 bases to trimming and J lost 1 base; unmatched junction nucleotides: 4. The CDR3 reads CATWTGENTEAFF. The CDR3 DNA follows: TGTGCCACTTGGACAGGGGAGAACACTGAAGCTTTCTTT.

The rearrangement links TRBV7-8 to TRBJ2-1; 8 bases match TRBD2. J lost 6 bases, V lost 7 bases, and 8 bases had no gene match. Germline lookup yields CDR1 SGHVS and CDR2 FQNEAQ. The CDR3 runs 14 residues. The CDR3 loop reads CASTGLADPNEQFF. Written as DNA, the CDR3 is TGTGCCAGCACAGGACTAGCTGATCCCAATGAGCAGTTCTTC.

V is TRBV12-3 or TRBV12-4 and J is TRBJ2-5, with TRBD1 identical over 7 bases. V dropped 4 bases and J dropped 10; count of bases not matched to a gene: 9. The CDR3 totals 13 residues. The CDR3, as DNA: TGTGCCAGCAGTTCGACAGGGAACCCACACCAGTACTTC. Protein product: CASSSTGNPHQYF.

The chain joins TRBV12-3 or TRBV12-4 to TRBJ2-3; possible D gene TRBD1, 5 bases. V shed 4 bases and J shed 8 bases, with 10 bases lying between them. The CDR3 length is 12 residues. For the CDR3, the DNA is TGTGCCAGCAGTTCCAGGGTTGTTACGCAGTATTTT. It yields the protein CASSSRVVTQYF.

The V and J genes are TRBV10-1 and TRBJ2-2, with TRBD2 matching over 9 bases. Germline V gives CDR1 WNHNN, CDR2 SYGVQD (reference sequence). The CDR3 loop spans 19 amino acids. V dropped 5 bases and J dropped 2; count of bases not matched to a gene: 15. CDR3 nucleotide sequence: TGCGCCAGCAGTCCCTTGCGGGGGGGCCGTATCGGAAACACCGGGGAGCTGTTTTTT. It specifies CASSPLRGGRIGNTGELFF.

The gene calls are TRBV10-3 and TRBJ1-1; unclear D gene. The germline V gene has CDR1 ENHRY and CDR2 SYGVKD. This CDR3 has 12 amino acids. Deletions cut 2 bases from V and 4 bases from J, with 5 bases between. For the CDR3, the DNA is TGTGCCATCAGTGAGGCGGGCACTGAAGCTTTCTTT. Its translation: CAISEAGTEAFF.

The chain employs TRBV10-3 and TRBJ1-1; TRBD1 is a possible D gene (5 bases). The germline gives CDR1 ENHRY, CDR2 SYGVKD. Deletions cut 6 bases from V and 1 base from J, with 9 bases between. This CDR3 is built from 13 residues. CDR3 protein: CAISGTGNTEAFF. The DNA of the CDR3 is TGTGCCATCAGCGGGACGGGGAACACTGAAGCTTTCTTT.

The rearrangement uses TRBV25-1 and TRBJ2-5; either TRBD1 or TRBD2 may supply D (5 bases each). Germline CDR1 is MGHDK and CDR2 is SYGVNS. Trimming stripped 7 bases from V and 2 bases from J, with 14 bases between. The CDR3 spans 14 residues. CDR3 residues: CASTPRGTQETQYF. CDR3 bases: TGTGCCAGCACCCCGAGGGGAACACAAGAGACCCAGTACTTC.

This chain connects TRBV2 to TRBJ1-2, with D perhaps matching TRBD1 (5 bases). The CDR3 extends over 15 amino acids. Trimming took 5 bases from V and 2 from J, leaving 15 bases between them. Germline CDR1 is SNHLY and CDR2 is FYNNEI. The CDR3 DNA follows: TGTGCCAGCAGTCGGGGCGACGGATACAACTATGGCTACACCTTC. It encodes CASSRGDGYNYGYTF. Full variable domain (rest looked up from reference TRBV2 and TRBJ1-2): EPEVTQTPSHQVTQMGQEVILRCVPISNHLYFYWYRQILGQKVEFLVSFYNNEISEKSEIFDDQFSVERPDGSNFTLKIRSTKLEDSAMYFCASSRGDGYNYGYTFGSGTRLTVV.

V is TRBV10-3 and J is TRBJ2-4; D is unresolved. This CDR3 region has 15 residues. V was cut by 3 bases and J by 5 bases, with 14 bases left in between. Germline V CDR1 and CDR2: ENHRY, SYGVKD. The CDR3 here is CAISEYPPQENIQYF. The DNA for the CDR3 is TGTGCCATCAGTGAATACCCCCCCCAAGAAAACATTCAGTACTTC.

The V and J genes are TRBV5-6 and TRBJ1-6, with TRBD1 identical over 11 bases. The CDR3 is 17 residues long. V dropped 4 bases and J dropped 6; count of bases not matched to a gene: 9. Germline V lookup: CDR1 SGHDT, CDR2 YYEEEE. CDR3 loop: CASSPGQGARTNSPLHF. CDR3 bases: TGTGCCAGCAGCCCCGGACAGGGGGCGAGAACTAATTCACCCCTCCACTTT.

V is TRBV14 and J is TRBJ1-1; D uncertain. The CDR3 extends over 12 amino acids. Looked up from germline, CDR1 is SGHDN and CDR2 is FVKESK. V gave up 5 bases and J gave up 3 bases, with 7 bases separating them. The CDR3 sequence is CASSRYYTEAFF. CDR3 sequence (DNA): TGTGCCAGCAGCAGATACTACACTGAAGCTTTCTTT. Complete variable domain (other parts from reference TRBV14 and TRBJ1-1): EAGVTQFPSHSVIEKGQTVTLRCDPISGHDNLYWYRRVMGKEIKFLLHFVKESKQDESGMPNNRFLAERTGGTYSTLKVQPAELEDSGVYFCASSRYYTEAFFGQGTRLTVV.

The rearrangement links TRBV4-3 to TRBJ2-2; 7 nucleotides align to TRBD1. Trimming took 3 bases from V and 4 from J; bases not matched to a gene: 5. CDR1 is LGHNA and CDR2 is YSLEER in the germline V gene. There are 15 residues in the CDR3. CDR3 loop: CASSHLDRATGELFF. The CDR3 bases are TGCGCCAGCAGCCACCTTGACAGGGCCACCGGGGAGCTGTTTTTT.

The chain joins TRBV6-5 to TRBJ1-5; 7 positions agree with TRBD1. With 6 bases clipped from V and 1 base from J, the junction kept 6 bases outside the gene matches. This CDR3 region has 15 residues. The V gene's germline CDR1 is MNHEY and CDR2 SVGAGI. In DNA, the CDR3 is TGTGCCAGCAGGACGCCACAGGGGAGCAATCAGCCCCAGCATTTT. Residues: CASRTPQGSNQPQHF.

The V gene is TRBV3-1 (or the pseudogene TRBV3-2), the J gene TRBJ1-2; D gene uncertain. The CDR3 is 16 residues long. Between the trimmed V and J ends, which lost 0 bases and 5 bases, there was a span of 16 bases. The V gene's germline CDR1 is LGHDT and CDR2 YNNKEL (reference sequence). For the CDR3, the DNA is TGTGCCAGCAGCCAAGATTTGTCTTGGCAGCTATATGGCTACACCTTC. Amino acid sequence: CASSQDLSWQLYGYTF.

The chain is built from TRBV30 and TRBJ2-5, with D possibly TRBD2 on 7 matching bases. This CDR3 has 13 residues. V lost 4 bases to trimming and J lost 5 bases, with 14 bases between them. In germline, CDR1 is GTSNPN, CDR2 SVGIG (reference sequence). The CDR3 DNA reads TGTGCCTGGACACAGGGAGCGGGGGAGACCCAGTACTTC. Protein product: CAWTQGAGETQYF. The full variable domain, in which reference TRBV30 and TRBJ2-5 provide the parts outside the CDR3, is SQTIHQWPATLVQPVGSPLSLECTVEGTSNPNLYWYRQAAGRGLQLLFYSVGIGQISSEVPQNLSASRPQDRQFILSSKKLLLSDSGFYLCAWTQGAGETQYFGPGTRLLVL.

This clone appeared a single time. This CDR3 reads CASSGQIYNEQFF. CDR3 DNA: TGTGCCAGTAGCGGACAGATTTACAATGAGCAGTTCTTC. V gene TRBV19 combines with J gene TRBJ2-1; D may be TRBD1 (6 bases). CDR1 and CDR2 (germline): LNHDA, SQIVND (reference sequence). V was clipped by 6 bases and J by 4 bases, with 10 bases between them. The CDR3 extends over 13 amino acids.

The rearrangement uses TRBV27 and TRBJ2-2; D is possibly TRBD1 (6 bases). Trimming shortened V by 4 bases and J by 10 bases, and 19 bases separated the two germline ends. Germline CDR1 and CDR2: MNHEY and SMNVEV (reference sequence). The CDR3 is made up of 15 amino acids. The CDR3 DNA is TGTGCCAGCAGTTCGGGAATTACAGGGAAAGTGGAGCTGTTTTTT. It is translated as CASSSGITGKVELFF.

This clone was counted a single time. The chain uses TRBV7-2 and TRBJ1-1, with TRBD1 as a possible D gene (6 bases). CDR3 length equals 13 residues. Germline V gene data show CDR1 as SGHTA and CDR2 as FQGNSA. V was shortened by 3 bases and J by 3 bases, with 8 bases between the two germline ends. This CDR3 is CASSFRTDTEAFF. The DNA of the CDR3 is TGTGCCAGCAGCTTTCGGACAGACACTGAAGCTTTCTTT.

This chain connects TRBV2 to TRBJ2-3, with 7 bases lining up with TRBD1. The CDR3 runs to 14 residues. CDR1 is SNHLY, CDR2 FYNNEI, per germline. V shed 6 bases and J 3 bases; nucleotides not matched to a gene: 6. The CDR3 sequence: CASRGRQGTDTQYF. Written as DNA, the CDR3 is TGTGCCAGCAGGGGGCGACAGGGAACAGATACGCAGTATTTT. Based on the CDR3 plus reference TRBV2 and TRBJ2-3, the full variable domain is EPEVTQTPSHQVTQMGQEVILRCVPISNHLYFYWYRQILGQKVEFLVSFYNNEISEKSEIFDDQFSVERPDGSNFTLKIRSTKLEDSAMYFCASRGRQGTDTQYFGPGTRLTVL.

This clone has just one count. The chain is built from TRBV20-1 and TRBJ2-1; tentatively, D is TRBD2 (6 bases). The germline gives CDR1 DFQATT, CDR2 SNEGSKA (reference sequence). The V end was cut by 6 bases, the J end by 0 bases, with 18 bases between. This CDR3 has 16 residues. Here the CDR3 DNA reads TGCAGTGCCAGTGGGTGGGGGGAAGGCTCCTACAATGAGCAGTTCTTC. It translates to CSASGWGEGSYNEQFF.

The chain employs TRBV7-2 and TRBJ2-5; tentatively, D is TRBD1 (7 bases). V was pared by 5 bases and J by 1 base, with 11 bases between. This CDR3 is built from 14 residues. Germline V gives CDR1 SGHTA, CDR2 FQGNSA. The CDR3 region is CASSQGGLQETQYF. CDR3 sequence (DNA): TGTGCCAGCAGCCAGGGGGGTCTCCAAGAGACCCAGTACTTC.

This clone was picked up one time. This rearrangement joins TRBV5-1 to TRBJ1-1, with D uncertain. Germline loops: CDR1 SGHRS, CDR2 YFSETQ. With 4 bases removed from V and 4 bases from J, the gap between germline ends came to 17 bases. The CDR3 runs to 15 residues. The CDR3 nucleotides read TGCGCCAGCAGCACGAATCCTACGTCTGCCACTGAAGCTTTCTTT. This translates into CASSTNPTSATEAFF.

This chain joins TRBV10-2 and TRBJ2-3; the match to TRBD2 covers 13 bases. With V trimmed by 5 bases and J by 7 bases, 6 bases remained unmatched. The CDR3 consists of 15 residues. CDR1 and CDR2 (germline): WSHSY, SAAADI. The CDR3 spells CASSLTSGGWNTQYF. Here the CDR3 DNA reads TGCGCCAGCAGTTTGACTAGCGGGGGGTGGAATACGCAGTATTTT.

The V call is TRBV6-1, the J call TRBJ2-4, with TRBD1 identical over 10 bases. With V trimmed by 4 bases and J by 3 bases, 6 bases remained unmatched. The germline CDR1 and CDR2 sequences are MNHNS and SASEGT. CDR3 size: 16 residues. In DNA, the CDR3 is TGTGCCAGCAGTGGTTGGACAGGGGGAGACAAAAACATTCAGTACTTC. It encodes CASSGWTGGDKNIQYF.

The chain employs TRBV7-2 and TRBJ2-1, with TRBD2 matching 9 bases. Looked up from germline, CDR1 is SGHTA and CDR2 is FQGNSA. J was trimmed by 3 bases and V by 3 bases; bases with no gene match: 3. This CDR3 is 15 amino acids long. The CDR3 reads CASSFGGGGYNEQFF. CDR3 DNA sequence: TGTGCCAGCAGCTTCGGCGGGGGGGGCTACAATGAGCAGTTCTTC.

The chain uses TRBV7-9 and TRBJ2-5; TRBD2 might be the D (5 bases). The germline V gene encodes CDR1 SEHNR and CDR2 FQNEAQ (reference sequence). V lost 5 bases to trimming and J lost 4 bases, with 14 bases between them. This CDR3 is 14 amino acids long. The CDR3 loop is CASSRENRRETQYF. The CDR3 DNA follows: TGTGCCAGCAGCAGGGAGAATCGGCGAGAGACCCAGTACTTC. Full variable domain (remainder filled in from reference TRBV7-9 and TRBJ2-5): DTGVSQNPRHKITKRGQNVTFRCDPISEHNRLYWYRQTLGQGPEFLTYFQNEAQLEKSRLLSDRFSAERPKGSFSTLEIQRTEQGDSAMYLCASSRENRRETQYFGPGTRLLVL.

The chain uses TRBV14 and TRBJ1-3; D not resolved. Trimming cost V 1 base and J 4 bases, with 11 bases left between them. Germline CDR1 reads SGHDN; CDR2 reads FVKESK. The CDR3 extends over 15 amino acids. CDR3 sequence (DNA): TGTGCCAGCAGCCAAGGTCAGAAAGGCGGAAACACCATATATTTT. Amino acids: CASSQGQKGGNTIYF.